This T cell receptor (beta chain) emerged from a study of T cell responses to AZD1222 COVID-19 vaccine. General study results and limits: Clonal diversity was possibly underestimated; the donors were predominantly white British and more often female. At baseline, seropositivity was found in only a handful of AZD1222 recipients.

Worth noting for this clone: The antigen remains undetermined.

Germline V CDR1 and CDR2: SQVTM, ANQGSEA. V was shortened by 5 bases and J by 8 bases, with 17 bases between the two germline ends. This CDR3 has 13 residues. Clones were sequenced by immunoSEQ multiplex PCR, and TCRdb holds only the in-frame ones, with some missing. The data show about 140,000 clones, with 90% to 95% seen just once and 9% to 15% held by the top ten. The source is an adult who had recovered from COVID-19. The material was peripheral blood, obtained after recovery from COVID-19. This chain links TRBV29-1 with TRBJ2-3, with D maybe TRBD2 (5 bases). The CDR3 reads CSVPAPEGFTQYF. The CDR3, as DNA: TGCAGCGTTCCAGCTCCCGAGGGATTTACGCAGTATTTT.